One sample yielded the 12 T cell receptor beta chains listed below, sequenced in a study of cytomegalovirus exposure and HLA in healthy donors. Vbeta (60) and Jbeta (13) primers were used in the PCR. The table came from immunoSEQ multiplex PCR; TCRdb's copy has only in-frame clones and leaves some out. The sample gives around 130,000 clones, about 79% of which show up once; 2.5% to 3.5% is in the top ten. The sample taken for sequencing was PBMCs. The source of these receptors is a woman younger than 35 in good health and CMV-seropositive.

V and J are TRBV6-6 and TRBJ1-3; 8 bases are a match to TRBD1. The J segment lost 2 bases and the V segment lost 6 bases, leaving 3 bases of the junction unmatched. The germline gives CDR1 MNHNY, CDR2 SVGAGI (reference sequence). The length of the CDR3 is 14 residues. The CDR3 is CASSPDRAGNTIYF. DNA for the CDR3: TGTGCCAGCAGCCCGGACAGGGCTGGAAACACCATATATTTT.

The chain is built from TRBV7-6 and TRBJ1-5; the D gene is possibly TRBD1 (6 bases). V was pared by 4 bases and J by 1 base, with 14 bases between. The CDR3 contains 16 residues. The germline V gene encodes CDR1 SGHVS and CDR2 FNYEAQ. The CDR3 DNA sequence: TGTGCCAGCAGCTCCGCGGGGGGGCTAAGCAATCAGCCCCAGCATTTT. This gives the protein CASSSAGGLSNQPQHF. Variable domain in full (rest from reference TRBV7-6 and TRBJ1-5): GAGVSQSPRYKVTKRGQDVALRCDPISGHVSLYWYRQALGQGPEFLTYFNYEAQQDKSGLPNDRFSAERPEGSISTLTIQRTEQRDSAMYRCASSSAGGLSNQPQHFGDGTRLSIL.

The chain is built from TRBV28 and TRBJ1-2; no clear D. This CDR3 has 15 amino acids. CDR1 and CDR2 from the germline V gene are MDHEN and SYDVKM. Trimming removed 5 bases at V and 4 bases at J, with 17 bases between. This chain's CDR3 is CASSAPSLGGYGYTF. CDR3 bases: TGTGCCAGCAGTGCACCATCTCTCGGAGGCTATGGCTACACCTTC.

This clone was recorded once. The chain recombines TRBV6-1 with TRBJ1-2; perhaps TRBD1 as D (5 bases). The CDR3 contains 14 residues. Trimming removed 3 bases from V and 0 bases from J, with 8 bases in between. Germline V gene data show CDR1 as MNHNS and CDR2 as SASEGT. CDR3 DNA: TGTGCCAGCAGTGAGGGGGAGGCTAACTATGGCTACACCTTC. Translating it yields CASSEGEANYGYTF.

This clone was detected only once. J is TRBJ1-2 and V is TRBV30; maybe TRBD1 (6 bases). The CDR3 has 14 amino acids. Trimming pared 0 bases from V and 8 bases from J, leaving 16 bases between. Germline V gene data show CDR1 as GTSNPN and CDR2 as SVGIG (reference sequence). CDR3 protein: CAWSVSGTGSGYTF. The CDR3 bases are TGTGCCTGGAGTGTAAGTGGAACAGGGAGCGGCTACACCTTC.

This clone turned up a few times. The V gene is TRBV10-3, the J gene TRBJ1-3; a possible D gene is TRBD1 (6 bases). The germline CDR1 and CDR2 sequences are ENHRY and SYGVKD. The length of the CDR3 is 17 residues. V lost 0 bases, J lost 4 bases, and 16 bases lay in between. CDR3 protein: CAISESGAVRGGNTIYF. CDR3 sequence (DNA): TGTGCCATCAGTGAGTCGGGGGCAGTACGAGGAGGAAACACCATATATTTT.

The chain recombines TRBV5-5 with TRBJ2-1; 7 bases are shared with TRBD2. Germline values: CDR1 SGHKS, CDR2 YYEKEE (reference sequence). V gave up 2 bases and J gave up 5 bases; unmatched junction bases: 4. The CDR3 runs to 14 residues. The CDR3 nucleotides read TGTGCCAGCAGCTTTCAAGCGGGACACAATGAGCAGTTCTTC. This gives the protein CASSFQAGHNEQFF. Variable domain in full (rest from reference TRBV5-5 and TRBJ2-1): DAGVTQSPTHLIKTRGQQVTLRCSPISGHKSVSWYQQVLGQGPQFIFQYYEKEERGRGNFPDRFSARQFPNYSSELNVNALLLGDSALYLCASSFQAGHNEQFFGPGTRLTVL.

This clone was counted only a few times. The chain recombines TRBV5-1 with TRBJ2-7; 9 bases fit TRBD1. The CDR3 totals 15 residues. Trimming at V came to 2 bases and at J to 5 bases, leaving 8 bases not matched to a gene. Germline V gene data show CDR1 as SGHRS and CDR2 as YFSETQ. As DNA, the CDR3 is TGCGCCAGCAGCTTCCGGGGGACAGGGACCCACGAGCAGTACTTC. It encodes CASSFRGTGTHEQYF.

This clone was recorded only once. J is TRBJ1-5 and V is TRBV19, with 7 bases that match TRBD1. Losses at the gene ends were 6 bases for V and 0 bases for J; bases not matched to a gene: 14. This CDR3 region has 18 residues. From germline, CDR1 is LNHDA and CDR2 SQIVND (reference sequence). The CDR3 DNA reads as TGTGCCAGTAGCCAATGGTGGACGCGGGACAGTAGCAATCAGCCCCAGCATTTT. It encodes CASSQWWTRDSSNQPQHF.

This chain links TRBV27 with TRBJ2-1; 14 bases are a match to TRBD2. After removal of 5 bases from V and 2 bases from J, the junction contained 8 bases not matched to a gene. The CDR3 consists of 18 residues. The V gene's germline CDR1 is MNHEY and CDR2 SMNVEV (reference sequence). The CDR3 DNA sequence: TGTGCCAGCAGTCTGGGACTAGCGGGGGAGCCTCCCTACAATGAGCAGTTCTTC. The encoded protein is CASSLGLAGEPPYNEQFF.

The chain joins TRBV7-6 to TRBJ2-5, with 12 bases matching TRBD2. The better agreement between TRBJ2-7 and the DNA end casts doubt on the J call. Germline values: CDR1 SGHVS, CDR2 FNYEAQ. The CDR3 spans 16 residues. The CDR3 DNA follows: TGTGCCAGCAGCTCGAAAGGACTAGCGGGATCCTACGAGCAGTACTTC. Encoded protein: CASSSKGLAGSYEQYF.

This clone was seen just once. The gene calls are TRBV18 and TRBJ2-5, with TRBD1 matching over 7 bases. CDR1 is KGHSH and CDR2 is LQKENI in the germline V gene. Germline trimming cut 4 bases from V and 3 bases from J; bases unmatched to any gene: 2. This CDR3 is 13 amino acids long. The CDR3 DNA sequence: TGTGCCAGCTCACGGACAGGAGAAGAGACCCAGTACTTC. This codes for CASSRTGEETQYF.